The entry below gives a single T cell receptor (beta chain) sequence along with its context. The V gene end was trimmed by 2 bases and the J gene end by 5 bases; junction bases not matched to a gene: 6. The germline gives CDR1 MNHEY, CDR2 SMNVEV (reference sequence). The CDR3 sequence is 16 residues long. These data originate in a study of T cell changes during pregnancy in multiple sclerosis. TCRdb's copy holds only in-frame clones and misses some; the assay was immunoSEQ multiplex PCR. Of about 59,000 clones listed, about 90% are singletons. The rearrangement uses TRBV27 and TRBJ2-2; 9 bases agree with TRBD2. Sequencing was performed on peripheral blood, taken in the second trimester of pregnancy. The source is a female donor in good health, enrolled as a control in a pregnancy study. The CDR3 protein is CASSLGTSGSTGELFF. CDR3 DNA: TGTGCCAGCAGTTTAGGAACTAGCGGGTCGACCGGGGAGCTGTTTTTT.